This is a list of T cell receptor beta chains from one sample in a study of blood T cell repertoires in COVID-19. The repertoire was sequenced with immunoSEQ multiplex PCR; TCRdb's copy has only in-frame clones and lacks some. Of 190,000 or so clones in the sample, approximately 87% are singletons; the top ten hold 0.78%. Input material: peripheral blood. Receptors were obtained from a woman in her seventies with acute or convalescent COVID-19. CDR3s include the opening cysteine and the closing phenylalanine or tryptophan. D genes are given only for firm matches. Expanded clones get a size class; other rows say once, few or many, or leave the size out.

size	V	J	D	CDR3	DNA
once	TRBV9	TRBJ2-2	TRBD1	CASSKQGGNTGELFF	TGTGCCAGCAGCAAACAGGGGGGGAACACCGGGGAGCTGTTTTTT
few	TRBV11-1	TRBJ1-6	-	CASSLEAVNSPLHF	TGTGCCAGCAGCTTAGAGGCGGTGAATTCACCCCTCCACTTT
-	TRBV19	TRBJ1-5	-	CASKADGNQPQHF	TGTGCCAGTAAAGCGGATGGCAATCAGCCCCAGCATTTT
few	TRBV5-1	TRBJ2-1	-	CASSLRLPAYNEQFF	TGCGCCAGCAGCTTGAGACTCCCCGCCTACAATGAGCAGTTCTTC
few	TRBV28	TRBJ1-5	-	CASSSSYPNQPQHF	TGTGCCAGCAGTTCTAGCTACCCCAATCAGCCCCAGCATTTT
-	TRBV5-4	TRBJ2-7	TRBD2	CASSLGGGGGTYEQYF	TGTGCCAGCAGCTTGGGAGGTGGCGGGGGTACCTACGAGCAGTACTTC
-	TRBV28	TRBJ1-1	-	CASSLRWGGTEAFF	TGTGCCAGCAGTCTAAGGTGGGGGGGCACTGAAGCTTTCTTT
few	TRBV27	TRBJ2-7	TRBD2	CASSFTSGRYEQYF	TGTGCCAGCAGTTTTACTAGCGGGAGGTACGAGCAGTACTTC
-	TRBV18	TRBJ2-1	TRBD1	CASSPQMVAGGNEQFF	TGTGCCAGCTCACCACAAATGGTAGCAGGGGGCAATGAGCAGTTCTTC
once	TRBV7-2	TRBJ1-4	-	CASSPLAATNEKLFF	TGTGCCAGCAGCCCCCTGGCAGCAACTAATGAAAAACTGTTTTTT
once	TRBV25-1	TRBJ2-7	TRBD1	CASLGQGRYYEQYF	TGTGCCAGCTTAGGACAGGGAAGGTACTACGAGCAGTACTTC
-	TRBV7-8	TRBJ1-2	TRBD1	CASSLASGQNYGYTF	TGTGCCAGCAGCTTAGCGTCGGGACAGAACTATGGCTACACCTTC
-	TRBV9	TRBJ1-1	-	CASSGSGSTEAFF	TGTGCCAGCAGCGGATCGGGTTCCACTGAAGCTTTCTTT
-	TRBV6-2/TRBV6-3	TRBJ2-3	TRBD2	CASSRPSGRGVQYF	TGTGCCAGCAGTCGACCTAGCGGGAGGGGGGTGCAGTATTTT
-	TRBV7-2	TRBJ2-1	TRBD2	CASSLASTSASYNEQFF	TGTGCCAGCAGTCTAGCGAGTACTAGCGCCTCCTACAATGAGCAGTTCTTC
-	TRBV7-2	TRBJ2-3	TRBD2	CASSRVGGGNTQYF	TGTGCCAGCAGCCGGGTTGGGGGGGGGAATACGCAGTATTTT
-	TRBV7-3	TRBJ1-1	-	CASSQGLGPMNTEAFF	TGTGCCAGCAGCCAGGGACTGGGACCAATGAACACTGAAGCTTTCTTT
-	TRBV5-1	TRBJ2-2	TRBD2	CASSLVSGNAGELFF	TGCGCCAGCAGCTTGGTTAGCGGGAACGCCGGGGAGCTGTTTTTT
-	TRBV3-1/TRBV3-2	TRBJ2-5	-	CASSPLLRGQETQYF	TGTGCCAGCAGCCCCTTATTAAGGGGCCAAGAGACCCAGTACTTC
-	TRBV11-3	TRBJ2-3	TRBD1	CASSPTGGTDTQYF	TGTGCCAGCAGCCCAACAGGGGGCACAGATACGCAGTATTTT
-	TRBV6-5	TRBJ2-3	-	CASSPDSYTDTQYF	TGTGCCAGCAGTCCCGACTCTTACACAGATACGCAGTATTTT
few	TRBV29-1	TRBJ2-7	-	CSVRPGTPLSYEQYF	TGCAGCGTTCGACCCGGGACTCCGCTTTCCTACGAGCAGTACTTC
few	TRBV7-2	TRBJ2-7	TRBD2	CASSFGTSGSPYEQYF	TGTGCCAGCAGCTTCGGGACTAGCGGGAGTCCCTACGAGCAGTACTTC
-	TRBV6-5	TRBJ2-7	TRBD1	CASSIRGSSYEQYF	TGTGCCAGCAGTATCAGGGGGAGCTCCTACGAGCAGTACTTC
-	TRBV19	TRBJ1-5	-	CASNLQAYSNQPQHF	TGTGCCAGCAACTTACAGGCATATAGCAATCAGCCCCAGCATTTT
-	TRBV5-1	TRBJ1-3	-	CASSLAGGNGNTIYF	TGCGCCAGCAGCTTGGCCGGGGGAAATGGAAACACCATATATTTT
-	TRBV3-1/TRBV3-2	TRBJ2-3	-	CASSQRLLTGSTDTQYF	TGTGCCAGCAGCCAGCGCCTCCTAACGGGAAGCACAGATACGCAGTATTTT
-	TRBV27	TRBJ2-1	-	CASSSHSPYNEQFF	TGTGCCAGCAGTTCACACAGCCCTTACAATGAGCAGTTCTTC
-	TRBV10-1	TRBJ2-5	TRBD1	CASSRDREETQYF	TGCGCCAGCTCGCGGGACAGGGAAGAGACCCAGTACTTC
-	TRBV10-2	TRBJ2-7	TRBD1	CASSAPTGVPSYEQYF	TGCGCCAGCAGTGCCCCAACAGGGGTGCCATCCTACGAGCAGTACTTC
-	TRBV7-2	TRBJ1-3	-	CASSLSHFSGNTIYF	TGTGCCAGCAGCTTATCGCACTTCTCTGGAAACACCATATATTTT
-	TRBV6-5	TRBJ1-2	-	CASTSNSNYGYTF	TGTGCCAGCACTTCTAACAGTAACTATGGCTACACCTTC
few	TRBV24-1	TRBJ1-2	TRBD1	CATSEGQGYGYTF	TGTGCCACCAGTGAAGGACAGGGCTATGGCTACACCTTC
few	TRBV6-5	TRBJ2-2	TRBD1	CASRTRTGTGELFF	TGTGCCAGCAGAACCCGGACAGGAACCGGGGAGCTGTTTTTT
-	TRBV11-3	TRBJ1-3	-	CASSSRVSGNTIYF	TGTGCCAGCAGCTCCCGGGTCTCTGGAAACACCATATATTTT
-	TRBV7-3	TRBJ2-2	TRBD2	CASSPVRGSNTGELFF	TGTGCCAGCAGCCCCGTACGCGGGAGTAACACCGGGGAGCTGTTTTTT
-	TRBV18	TRBJ1-1	-	CASSPLAGMNTEAFF	TGTGCCAGCTCACCCTTGGCAGGGATGAACACTGAAGCTTTCTTT
-	TRBV12-3/TRBV12-4	TRBJ2-7	TRBD2	CASRLAGSYEQYF	TGTGCCAGCAGACTAGCGGGGTCCTACGAGCAGTACTTC
-	TRBV5-6	TRBJ2-7	-	CASSLVSASSYEQYF	TGTGCCAGCAGCTTGGTTAGCGCGAGCTCCTACGAGCAGTACTTC
once	TRBV12-3/TRBV12-4	TRBJ2-2	-	CASTSSGVGELFF	TGTGCCAGCACCTCCTCCGGGGTCGGGGAGCTGTTTTTT
once	TRBV19	TRBJ2-3	-	CASSWDISDTQYF	TGTGCCAGTAGTTGGGACATCTCAGATACGCAGTATTTT
-	TRBV10-2	TRBJ2-3	-	CASSVSGADTQYF	TGCGCCAGCAGTGTTTCCGGGGCAGATACGCAGTATTTT
-	TRBV18	TRBJ1-1	TRBD1	CASSPPGQGWNTEAFF	TGTGCCAGCTCACCACCGGGACAGGGGTGGAACACTGAAGCTTTCTTT
-	TRBV28	TRBJ1-1	-	CASSFRVNTEAFF	TGTGCCAGCAGTTTCCGGGTGAACACTGAAGCTTTCTTT
-	TRBV29-1	TRBJ2-3	TRBD2	CSVGAGGSHTQYF	TGCAGCGTTGGAGCGGGAGGGTCCCATACGCAGTATTTT
-	TRBV7-8	TRBJ1-5	-	CASSAGLSNQPQHF	TGTGCCAGCAGCGCGGGCCTTAGCAATCAGCCCCAGCATTTT
once	TRBV9	TRBJ2-2	-	CASSVETTYTGELFF	TGTGCCAGCAGCGTAGAAACTACTTACACCGGGGAGCTGTTTTTT
-	TRBV7-2	TRBJ2-7	-	CASSLGRGAYEQYF	TGTGCCAGCAGCTTAGGCAGGGGGGCCTACGAGCAGTACTTC
-	TRBV28	TRBJ2-5	-	CASIRGGEETQYF	TGTGCCAGCATACGAGGCGGGGAAGAGACCCAGTACTTC
-	TRBV10-2	TRBJ2-2	-	CASKLAANTGELFF	TGCGCCAGCAAGTTAGCGGCGAACACCGGGGAGCTGTTTTTT
-	TRBV27	TRBJ2-1	TRBD2	CASSSGTSGRTEQFF	TGTGCCAGCAGTTCCGGGACTAGCGGGAGGACTGAGCAGTTCTTC
-	TRBV2	TRBJ2-7	-	CASSEALFNSGGNYEQYF	TGTGCCAGCAGTGAAGCGCTTTTCAACAGCGGAGGGAACTACGAGCAGTACTTC
-	TRBV2	TRBJ1-2	TRBD1	CASSGTGTNYGYTF	TGTGCCAGCAGTGGGACAGGGACTAACTATGGCTACACCTTC
few	TRBV27	TRBJ2-7	-	CASRGKPRGTYEQYF	TGTGCCAGCAGGGGGAAGCCGCGGGGCACCTACGAGCAGTACTTC